Shown below are 18 T cell receptor beta chains from a single sample sequenced in a study of post-analysis software for immune sequencing data. Whole-study results and caveats: There were five or six TRBV segments more frequent in patients than controls, and TRBV5-6, TRBV5-1 and TRBV20-1 were among them.

Prepared TCR beta cDNA libraries contained unique molecular identifiers. TCRdb re-called the PCR reads with MiXCR, one entry per CDR3 protein. Among hundreds of thousands of distinct CDR3 sequences listed, approximately 53% were seen once. No antigen is known for these receptors. Sequenced: blood. The receptors derive from a girl aged 5 to 17 with multiple sclerosis.

This clonotype showed up just a few times. The chain combines TRBV2 with TRBJ2-7; 9 bases match TRBD2. J was trimmed by 2 bases and V by 6 bases; bases with no gene match: 5. Germline assignment: CDR1 SNHLY and CDR2 FYNNEI. The CDR3 is made up of 14 amino acids. CDR3: CASSKGLAPYEQYF. The CDR3 DNA reads as TGTGCCAGCAGCAAGGGACTAGCTCCCTACGAGCAGTACTTC.

The V gene is TRBV6-5, the J gene TRBJ2-7; tentative D call: TRBD2 (6 bases). The V end lost 4 bases, the J end lost 2 bases, and 15 bases lay between the germline ends. CDR1 is MNHEY, CDR2 SVGAGI, per germline. The CDR3 has 15 amino acids. The CDR3 reads CASSWGAGSPYEQYF. DNA for the CDR3: TGTGCCAGCAGTTGGGGTGCGGGGAGCCCCTACGAGCAGTACTTC.

The gene calls are TRBV29-1 and TRBJ1-1; TRBD1 matches at 10 bases. The V segment lost 5 bases and the J segment 5 bases; nucleotides outside the gene matches: 11. CDR1 is SQVTM, CDR2 ANQGSEA, per germline. The CDR3 totals 15 residues. CDR3 DNA: TGCAGCGTTCTTTTAACGGGACAGGGGCGAACTGAAGCTTTCTTT. Its protein is CSVLLTGQGRTEAFF. The full variable domain, rest sourced from reference TRBV29-1 and TRBJ1-1, is SAVISQKPSRDICQRGTSLTIQCQVDSQVTMMFWYRQQPGQSLTLIATANQGSEATYESGFVIDKFPISRPNLTFSTLTVSNMSPEDSSIYLCSVLLTGQGRTEAFFGQGTRLTVV.

Comment on this clonotype: Sequence at one end of the junction differs from germline and may be a read error. The CDR3 here is CVSSPKGQGGLEQYF. The CDR3 region has the DNA TGTGTCAGCAGCCCCAAGGGACAGGGAGGGCTCGAGCAGTACTTC. The V gene is TRBV9, the J gene TRBJ2-7; 9 bases match TRBD1. Germline CDR1 SGDLS, CDR2 YYNGEE. The CDR3 totals 15 residues. Full variable domain (remainder filled in from reference TRBV9 and TRBJ2-7): DSGVTQTPKHLITATGQRVTLRCSPRSGDLSVYWYQQSLDQGLQFLIQYYNGEERAKGNILERFSAQQFPDLHSELNLSSLELGDSALYFCVSSPKGQGGLEQYFGPGTRLTVT.

The rearrangement joins TRBV12-3 or TRBV12-4 to TRBJ2-3; D gene ambiguous. Trimming took off 4 bases at V and 2 bases at J, with 7 bases between the two ends. This CDR3 spans 13 amino acids. CDR3 sequence: CASSSDFTDTQYF. CDR3 DNA sequence: TGTGCCAGCAGTTCCGACTTCACAGATACGCAGTATTTT.

V usage is TRBV28 and J usage is TRBJ1-6, with 8 bases identical to TRBD1. There are 13 residues in the CDR3. V lost 8 bases, J lost 13 bases, and 10 bases stayed unmatched. The germline CDR1 and CDR2 sequences are MDHEN and SYDVKM. CDR3: CASCTGTGIPLHF. Here the CDR3 DNA reads TGTGCCAGCTGTACTGGGACAGGTATTCCCCTCCACTTT.

The genes are TRBV15 and TRBJ2-7, with TRBD1 identical over 11 bases. The CDR3 consists of 17 residues. Germline V lookup: CDR1 LNHNV, CDR2 YYDKDF (reference sequence). After removal of 0 bases from V and 6 bases from J, the junction contained 10 bases not matched to a gene. The CDR3 here is CATSREGQGARIIEQYF. The CDR3 DNA follows: TGTGCCACCAGCAGAGAAGGACAGGGGGCGCGTATAATCGAGCAGTACTTC.

The chain carries TRBV3-1 and TRBJ2-1, with 13 bases identical to TRBD2. CDR1 LGHDT and CDR2 YNNKEL come from the germline V gene (reference sequence). The length of the CDR3 is 16 residues. V lost 7 bases, J lost 0 bases, and 3 bases stayed unmatched. The CDR3 loop is CASNGLAGDSYNEQFF. The CDR3 DNA sequence: TGTGCCAGCAACGGACTAGCGGGGGACTCCTACAATGAGCAGTTCTTC.

This sequence joins TRBV5-1 and TRBJ2-7, with 10 nucleotides matching TRBD1. V lost 0 bases, J lost 2 bases, and 5 bases stayed unmatched. CDR3 length: 16 residues. Germline V gene lookup returns CDR1 SGHRS and CDR2 YFSETQ. This CDR3 reads CASSLDGTGATYEQYF. The CDR3 DNA reads TGCGCCAGCAGCTTGGATGGGACAGGGGCGACCTACGAGCAGTACTTC. The whole variable domain, remainder taken from reference TRBV5-1 and TRBJ2-7, is KAGVTQTPRYLIKTRGQQVTLSCSPISGHRSVSWYQQTPGQGLQFLFEYFSETQRNKGNFPGRFSGRQFSNSRSEMNVSTLELGDSALYLCASSLDGTGATYEQYFGPGTRLTVT.

This chain joins TRBV6-5 and TRBJ2-4, with D hard to call. This CDR3 has 12 residues. V was trimmed by 6 bases and J by 7 bases, leaving 10 bases between them. Germline assignment: CDR1 MNHEY and CDR2 SVGAGI. Written as DNA, the CDR3 is TGTGCCAGCAGGGCCAGCACGAACATTCAGTACTTC. Residues: CASRASTNIQYF.

This clonotype was found a few times. A read error may account for a junction end that differs from germline. The rearrangement uses TRBV6-6 and TRBJ2-7, with a weak D call TRBD1 (6 bases). The CDR3 has 15 amino acids. Germline CDR1 is MNHNY and CDR2 is SVGAGI (reference sequence). Here the CDR3 DNA reads TGTGCCAGCACCGACCGGGACACCCACTCCTTCGAGCAGTACTTC. The encoded protein is CASTDRDTHSFEQYF.

The chain recombines TRBV5-1 with TRBJ2-1, with TRBD2 matching over 8 bases. CDR3 size: 13 residues. Germline V lookup: CDR1 SGHRS, CDR2 YFSETQ. The V segment lost 4 bases and the J segment 8 bases; nucleotides outside the gene matches: 5. The CDR3 sequence is CASSNGGAYEQFF. The DNA for the CDR3 is TGCGCCAGCAGCAACGGGGGGGCCTATGAGCAGTTCTTC.

A single count supports this clonotype. The genes are TRBV5-5 and TRBJ2-7; the match to TRBD2 covers 7 bases. Trimming cost V 3 bases and J 3 bases; bases outside gene matches: 9. This CDR3 has 15 amino acids. CDR1 and CDR2 from the germline V gene are SGHKS and YYEKEE (reference sequence). The DNA for the CDR3 is TGTGCCAGCAGCTCCCCGGGACTAAAAGGCTACGAGCAGTACTTC. This translates into CASSSPGLKGYEQYF.

This clonotype was seen a handful of times. The chain recombines TRBV29-1 with TRBJ2-5; TRBD1 aligns across 8 bases. The CDR3 spans 13 residues. CDR1 is SQVTM and CDR2 is ANQGSEA in the germline V gene. Unmatched junction bases numbered 8, after V lost 6 bases and J lost 5 bases. The CDR3 loop reads CSVAGTGGETQYF. CDR3 nucleotides: TGCAGCGTCGCCGGGACAGGAGGGGAGACCCAGTACTTC.

This clonotype showed up just a few times. This sequence joins TRBV18 and TRBJ1-2; a possible D gene is TRBD1 (5 bases). The germline V gene encodes CDR1 KGHSH and CDR2 LQKENI. The CDR3 spans 16 residues. V was shortened by 2 bases and J by 7 bases, with 20 bases between the two germline ends. CDR3 sequence reads: CASSPKNYSYRLGYTF. The CDR3 DNA sequence: TGTGCCAGCTCACCAAAAAACTACAGTTACAGGCTTGGCTACACCTTC.

The gene calls are TRBV29-1 and TRBJ2-1; no firm D call. From germline, CDR1 is SQVTM and CDR2 ANQGSEA. The CDR3 length is 15 residues. Trimming left V 2 bases short and J 5 bases short, with 16 bases between. CDR3: CSVENGRTANNEQFF. The CDR3 DNA follows: TGCAGCGTTGAAAACGGTAGGACGGCCAACAATGAGCAGTTCTTC.

The chain couples TRBV20-1 to TRBJ2-3; TRBD1 is a possible D gene (5 bases). There are 15 residues in the CDR3. Trimming pared 5 bases from V and 3 bases from J, leaving 18 bases between. The germline V gene encodes CDR1 DFQATT and CDR2 SNEGSKA (reference sequence). The CDR3 reads CSAGIPGSGTDTQYF. The CDR3 nucleotides read TGCAGTGCTGGGATACCGGGCTCAGGGACAGATACGCAGTATTTT.

This clonotype was picked up a small number of times. The V call is TRBV3-1, the J call TRBJ1-4; no clear D gene. Germline V gives CDR1 LGHDT, CDR2 YNNKEL (reference sequence). This CDR3 is 13 amino acids long. Trimming removed 3 bases at V and 8 bases at J, with 10 bases between. CDR3 in amino acids: CASSHPRKEKLFF. The CDR3 DNA sequence: TGTGCCAGCAGCCACCCAAGGAAGGAAAAACTGTTTTTT.